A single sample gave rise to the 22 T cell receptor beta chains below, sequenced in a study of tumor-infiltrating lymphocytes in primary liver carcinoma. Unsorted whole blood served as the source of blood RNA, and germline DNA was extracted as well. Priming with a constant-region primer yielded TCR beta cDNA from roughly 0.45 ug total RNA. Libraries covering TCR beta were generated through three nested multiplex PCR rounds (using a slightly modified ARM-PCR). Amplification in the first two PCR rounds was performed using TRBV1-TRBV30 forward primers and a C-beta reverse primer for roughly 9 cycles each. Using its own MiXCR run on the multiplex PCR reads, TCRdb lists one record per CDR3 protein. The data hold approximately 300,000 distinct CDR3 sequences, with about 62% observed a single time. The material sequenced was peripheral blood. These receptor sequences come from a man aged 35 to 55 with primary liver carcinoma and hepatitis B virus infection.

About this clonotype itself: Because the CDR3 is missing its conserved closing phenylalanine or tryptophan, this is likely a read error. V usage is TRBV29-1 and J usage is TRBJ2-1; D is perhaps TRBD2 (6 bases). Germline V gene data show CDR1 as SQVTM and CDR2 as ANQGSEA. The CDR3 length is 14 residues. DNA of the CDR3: TGCAGCGTTGTCGCGGGAAGCTCCTATAATGAGCAGTTCCTC. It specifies CSVVAGSSYNEQFL.

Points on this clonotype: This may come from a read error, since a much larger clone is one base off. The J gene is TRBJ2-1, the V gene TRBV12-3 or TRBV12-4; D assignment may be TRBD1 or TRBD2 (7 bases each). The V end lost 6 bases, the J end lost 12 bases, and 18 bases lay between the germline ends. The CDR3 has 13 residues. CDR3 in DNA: TGTGCCAGCAGCGACAGGGAGGGGAGCGGGCAGTTCTTC. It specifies CASSDREGSGQFF.

CDR3 amino acids: CSALGTENIQYF. CDR3 sequence (DNA): TGCAGCGCTCTTGGGACAGAAAACATTCAGTACTTC. The gene calls are TRBV29-1 and TRBJ2-4, with TRBD1 matching 7 bases. Trimming took 7 bases from V and 5 from J; bases not matched to a gene: 5. This CDR3 has 12 amino acids. Germline V CDR1 and CDR2: SQVTM, ANQGSEA.

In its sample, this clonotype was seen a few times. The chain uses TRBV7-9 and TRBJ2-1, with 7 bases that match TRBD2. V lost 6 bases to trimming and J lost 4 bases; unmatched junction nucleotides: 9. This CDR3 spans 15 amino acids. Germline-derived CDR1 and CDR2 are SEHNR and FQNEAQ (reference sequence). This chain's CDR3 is CASRFREGPYNEQFF. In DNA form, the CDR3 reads TGTGCCAGCAGATTTAGGGAGGGCCCGTACAATGAGCAGTTCTTC.

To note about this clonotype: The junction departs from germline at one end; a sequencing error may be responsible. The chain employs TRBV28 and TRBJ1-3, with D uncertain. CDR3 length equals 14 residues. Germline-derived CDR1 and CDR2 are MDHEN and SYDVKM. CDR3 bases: TGTGACAGCAAATACAGTAGCTCCGGAAACACCATATATTTT. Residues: CDSKYSSSGNTIYF.

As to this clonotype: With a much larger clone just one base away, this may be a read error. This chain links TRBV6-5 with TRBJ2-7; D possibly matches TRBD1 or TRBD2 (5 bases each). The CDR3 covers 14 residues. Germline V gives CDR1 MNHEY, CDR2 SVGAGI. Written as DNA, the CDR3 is TGTGCCAGCAGTTACGGGACCAGCTCCTGCGAGCAGTACTTC. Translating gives CASSYGTSSCEQYF.

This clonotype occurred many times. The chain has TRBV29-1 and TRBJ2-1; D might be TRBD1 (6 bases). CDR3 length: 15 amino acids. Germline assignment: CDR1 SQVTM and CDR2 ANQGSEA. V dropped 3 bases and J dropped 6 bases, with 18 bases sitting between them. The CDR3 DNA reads TGCAGCGTTGACAACAACCCCGGGACAAGCAATGAGCAGTTCTTC. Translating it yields CSVDNNPGTSNEQFF.

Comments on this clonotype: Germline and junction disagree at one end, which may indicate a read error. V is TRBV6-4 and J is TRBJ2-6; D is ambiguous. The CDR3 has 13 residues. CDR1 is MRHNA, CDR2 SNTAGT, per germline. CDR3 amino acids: CASRPSGVNILTF. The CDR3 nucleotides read TGTGCCAGCAGACCCTCTGGGGTCAACATCCTGACTTTC.

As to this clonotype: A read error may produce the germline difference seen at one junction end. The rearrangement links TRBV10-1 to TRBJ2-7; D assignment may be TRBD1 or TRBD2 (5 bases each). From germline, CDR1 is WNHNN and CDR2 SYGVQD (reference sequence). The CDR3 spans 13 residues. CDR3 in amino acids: CAGSAGTYYEQYF. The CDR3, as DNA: TGCGCCGGCAGTGCTGGGACCTACTACGAGCAGTACTTC.

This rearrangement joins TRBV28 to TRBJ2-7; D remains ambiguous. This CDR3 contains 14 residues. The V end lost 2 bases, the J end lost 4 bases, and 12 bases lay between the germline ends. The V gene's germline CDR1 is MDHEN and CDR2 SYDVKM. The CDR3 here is CASSLDPEMYEQYF. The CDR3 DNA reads TGTGCCAGCAGTTTAGATCCAGAGATGTACGAGCAGTACTTC.

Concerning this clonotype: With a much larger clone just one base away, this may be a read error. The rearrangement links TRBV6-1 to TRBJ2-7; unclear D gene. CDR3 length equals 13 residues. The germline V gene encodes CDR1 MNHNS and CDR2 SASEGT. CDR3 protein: CASIESQSYEQYF. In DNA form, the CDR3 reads TGTGCCAGCATTGAAAGTCAGTCCTACGAGCAGTACTTC.

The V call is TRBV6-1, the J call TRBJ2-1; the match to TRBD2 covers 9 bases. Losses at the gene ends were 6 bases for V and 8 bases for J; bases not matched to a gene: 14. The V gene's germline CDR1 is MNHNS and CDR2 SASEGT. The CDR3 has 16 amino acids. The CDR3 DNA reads TGTGCCAGCAGCGGGACTGGCGGGAGGGTTGACGATGAGCAGTTCTTC. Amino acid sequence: CASSGTGGRVDDEQFF.

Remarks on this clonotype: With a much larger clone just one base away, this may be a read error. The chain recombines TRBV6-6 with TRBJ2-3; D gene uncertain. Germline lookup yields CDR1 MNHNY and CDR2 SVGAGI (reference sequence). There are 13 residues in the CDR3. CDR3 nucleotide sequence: TGTGCCAGCAGTTACAGAACCACAGATACGAAGTATTTT. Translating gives CASSYRTTDTKYF.

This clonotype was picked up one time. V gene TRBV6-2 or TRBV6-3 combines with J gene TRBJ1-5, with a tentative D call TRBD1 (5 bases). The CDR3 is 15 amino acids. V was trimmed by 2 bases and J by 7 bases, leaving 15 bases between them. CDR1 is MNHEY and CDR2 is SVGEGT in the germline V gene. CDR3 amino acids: CASSYGGEDNQPQHF. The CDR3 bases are TGTGCCAGCAGTTACGGCGGGGAGGACAACCAGCCCCAGCATTTT.

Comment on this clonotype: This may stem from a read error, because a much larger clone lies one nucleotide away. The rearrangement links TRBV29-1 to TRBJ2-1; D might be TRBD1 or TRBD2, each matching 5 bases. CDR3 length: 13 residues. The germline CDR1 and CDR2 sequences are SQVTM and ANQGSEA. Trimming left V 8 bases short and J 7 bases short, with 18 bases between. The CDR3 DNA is TGCAGCACCCTCGGGGCTGGCCGGAATGAGCAGTTCTTC. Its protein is CSTLGAGRNEQFF.

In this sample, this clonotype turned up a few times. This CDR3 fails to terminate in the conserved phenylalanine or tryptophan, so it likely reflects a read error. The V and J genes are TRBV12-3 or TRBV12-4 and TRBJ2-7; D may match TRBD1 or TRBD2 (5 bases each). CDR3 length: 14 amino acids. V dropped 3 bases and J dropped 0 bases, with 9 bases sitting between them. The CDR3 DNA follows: TGTGCCAGCAGTTTCGGGGCCTCCTCCTACGAGCAGTACTTA. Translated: CASSFGASSYEQYL.

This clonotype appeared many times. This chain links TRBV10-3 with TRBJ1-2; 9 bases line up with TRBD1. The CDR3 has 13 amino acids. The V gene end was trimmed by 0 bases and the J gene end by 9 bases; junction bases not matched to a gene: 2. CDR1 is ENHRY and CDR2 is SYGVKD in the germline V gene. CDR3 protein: CAISESTGGRYTF. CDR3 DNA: TGTGCCATCAGTGAGTCGACAGGGGGTCGCTACACCTTC.

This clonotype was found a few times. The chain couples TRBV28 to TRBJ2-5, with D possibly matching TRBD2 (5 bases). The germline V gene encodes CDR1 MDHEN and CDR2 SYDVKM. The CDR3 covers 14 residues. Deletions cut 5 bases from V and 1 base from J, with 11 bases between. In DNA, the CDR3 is TGTGCCAGCAGTGCCGGACTTATCCAAGAGACCCAGTACTTC. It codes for CASSAGLIQETQYF.

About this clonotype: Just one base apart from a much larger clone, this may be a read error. The CDR3 bases are TGCAGCGTTGCTGTCGATGAGCAGTTCTTC. Translating gives CSVAVDEQFF. This chain connects TRBV29-1 to TRBJ2-1; D unclear. Per germline, CDR1 SQVTM and CDR2 ANQGSEA. V was shortened by 4 bases and J by 8 bases, with 6 bases between the two germline ends. The CDR3 sequence is 10 residues long.

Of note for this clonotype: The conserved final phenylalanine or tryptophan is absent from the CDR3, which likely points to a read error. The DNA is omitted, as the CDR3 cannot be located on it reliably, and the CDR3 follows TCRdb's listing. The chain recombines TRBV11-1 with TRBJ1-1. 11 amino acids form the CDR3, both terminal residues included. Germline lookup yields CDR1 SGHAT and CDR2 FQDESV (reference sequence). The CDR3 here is CPTSQERLSFV.

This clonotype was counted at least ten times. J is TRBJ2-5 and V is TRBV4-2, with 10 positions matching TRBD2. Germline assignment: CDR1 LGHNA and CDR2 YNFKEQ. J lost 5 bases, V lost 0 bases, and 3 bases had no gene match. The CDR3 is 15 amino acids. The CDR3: CASSQEAGGLETQYF. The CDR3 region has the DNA TGTGCCAGCAGCCAAGAAGCGGGAGGGTTGGAGACCCAGTACTTC.

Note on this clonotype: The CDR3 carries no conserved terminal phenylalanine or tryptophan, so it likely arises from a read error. Written as DNA, the CDR3 is TGTGCCATCAGTGAGGGGCTCAGCAGCAATCAGCCCCAGCATTCT. Its translation: CAISEGLSSNQPQHS. The chain links TRBV10-3 to TRBJ1-5; D unclear. V was pared by 2 bases and J by 1 base, with 9 bases between. This CDR3 is built from 15 residues. Germline loops: CDR1 ENHRY, CDR2 SYGVKD.